Listed here is a single T cell receptor beta chain. HTBI primers from iRepertoire and Arm-PCR of CDR3 regions yielded the TCR beta libraries. Each CDR3 protein gets one entry after TCRdb re-called the multiplex PCR reads with MiXCR. The sample holds 600,000 to 650,000 distinct CDR3 sequences, less than 20% seen once. Time point of the sample: newly diagnosed GD, antithyroid drugs for less than 3 months. The TCR library was prepared using RNA isolated from PBMCs. The sample is drawn from a study of regulatory T cells in long-lasting Graves disease. This CDR3 has 14 residues. The V gene end was trimmed by 5 bases and the J gene end by 6 bases; junction bases not matched to a gene: 6. Germline-derived CDR1 and CDR2 are SNHLY and FYNNEI. These data were likewise used in another study, on T cells in Graves' hyperthyroidism and ophthalmopathy.

The receptor's source is a woman between 25 and 40 years old with Graves disease. The sequences come from peripheral blood mononuclear cells (PBMCs), collected at new diagnosis, from a patient treated with antithyroid drugs. The chain uses TRBV2 and TRBJ1-5; 8 positions match TRBD1. In DNA, the CDR3 is TGTGCCAGCAGTCAACAGGGGGGTCGTCAGCCCCAGCATTTT. Amino acid sequence: CASSQQGGRQPQHF.